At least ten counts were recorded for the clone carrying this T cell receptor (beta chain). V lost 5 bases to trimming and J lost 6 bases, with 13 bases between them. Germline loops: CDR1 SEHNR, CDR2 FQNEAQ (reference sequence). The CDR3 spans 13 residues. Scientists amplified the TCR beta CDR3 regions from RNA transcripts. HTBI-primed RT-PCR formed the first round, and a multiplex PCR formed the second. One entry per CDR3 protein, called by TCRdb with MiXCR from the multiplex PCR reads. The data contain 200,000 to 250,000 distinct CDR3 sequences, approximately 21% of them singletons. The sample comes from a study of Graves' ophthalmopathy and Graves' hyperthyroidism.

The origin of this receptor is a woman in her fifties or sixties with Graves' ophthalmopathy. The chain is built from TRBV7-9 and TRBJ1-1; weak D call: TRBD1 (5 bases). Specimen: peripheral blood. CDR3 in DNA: TGTGCCAGCAGCCCCCAGGGCCGGGCTGAAGCTTTCTTT. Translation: CASSPQGRAEAFF.